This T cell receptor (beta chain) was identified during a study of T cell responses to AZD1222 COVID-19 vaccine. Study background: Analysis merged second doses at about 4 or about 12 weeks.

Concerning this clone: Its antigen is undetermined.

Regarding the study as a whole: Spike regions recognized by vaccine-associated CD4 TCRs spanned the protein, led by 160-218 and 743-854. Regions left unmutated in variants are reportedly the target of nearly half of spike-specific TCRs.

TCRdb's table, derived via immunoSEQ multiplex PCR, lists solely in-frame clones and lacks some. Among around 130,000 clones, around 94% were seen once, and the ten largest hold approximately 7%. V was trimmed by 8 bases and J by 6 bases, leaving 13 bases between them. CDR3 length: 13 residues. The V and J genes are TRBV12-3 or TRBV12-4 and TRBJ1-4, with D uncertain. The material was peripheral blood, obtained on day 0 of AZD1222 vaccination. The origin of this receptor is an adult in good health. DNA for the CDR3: TGTGCCAGCCTCCGGGGTGCGGATGAAAAACTGTTTTTT. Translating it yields CASLRGADEKLFF.